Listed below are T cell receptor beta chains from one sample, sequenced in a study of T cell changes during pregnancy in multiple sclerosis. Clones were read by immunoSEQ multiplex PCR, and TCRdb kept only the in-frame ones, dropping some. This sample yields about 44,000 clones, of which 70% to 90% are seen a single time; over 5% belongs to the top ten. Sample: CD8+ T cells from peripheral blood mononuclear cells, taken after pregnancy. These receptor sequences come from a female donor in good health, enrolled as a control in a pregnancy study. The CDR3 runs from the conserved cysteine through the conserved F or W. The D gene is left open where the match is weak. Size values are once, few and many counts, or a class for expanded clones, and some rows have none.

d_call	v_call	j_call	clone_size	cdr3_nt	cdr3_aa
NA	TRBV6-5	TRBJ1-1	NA	TGTGCCAGCAGCCCAGGGGAGACTGAAGCTTTCTTT	CASSPGETEAFF
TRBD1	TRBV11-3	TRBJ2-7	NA	TGTGCCAGCAGCCGCCGGGACAGGGGCTACGAGCAGTACTTC	CASSRRDRGYEQYF
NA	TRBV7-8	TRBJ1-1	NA	TGTGCCAGCAGCTGGGGGGCTGAAGCTTTCTTT	CASSWGAEAFF
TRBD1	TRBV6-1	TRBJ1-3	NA	TGTGCCAGCAGTGAACCGCACTACAGGGGCCCATCTGGAAACACCATATATTTT	CASSEPHYRGPSGNTIYF
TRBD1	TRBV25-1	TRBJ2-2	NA	TGTGCCAGCAGTGAAGGGACAGGGGACACCGGGGAGCTGTTTTTT	CASSEGTGDTGELFF
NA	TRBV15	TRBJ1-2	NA	TGTGCCACCAGCAGGTCGGGGTCAAATGGCTACACCTTC	CATSRSGSNGYTF
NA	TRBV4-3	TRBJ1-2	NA	TGCGCCAGCAGCCCCTCGACAGGACCTTATGGCTACACCTTC	CASSPSTGPYGYTF
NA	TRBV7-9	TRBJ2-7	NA	TGTGCCAGCAGCCAAGGGGGAGGGGAGCAGTACTTC	CASSQGGGEQYF
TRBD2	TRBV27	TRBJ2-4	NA	TGTGCCAGCAGCGGGAATCTAGCGGGGGGGAACATTCAGTACTTC	CASSGNLAGGNIQYF
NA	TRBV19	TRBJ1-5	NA	TGTGCCAGTAGTATTGGGGGGAGTCGCAATCAGCCCCAGCATTTT	CASSIGGSRNQPQHF
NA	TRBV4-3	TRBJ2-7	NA	TGCGCCAGCAGCCAAGATCGACAGGCCTACGAGCAGTACTTC	CASSQDRQAYEQYF
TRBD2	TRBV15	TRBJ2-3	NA	TGTGCCACCAGCAGAGGACTAGCAGGCACAGATACGCAGTATTTT	CATSRGLAGTDTQYF
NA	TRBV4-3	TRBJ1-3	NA	TGCGCCAGCAGCCAAGATCGCCTCGGCTCTGGAAACACCATATATTTT	CASSQDRLGSGNTIYF
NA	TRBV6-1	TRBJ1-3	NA	TGTGCCAGCAGTGATTCTTGGGGCGGGAATTTCGGAAACACCATATATTTT	CASSDSWGGNFGNTIYF
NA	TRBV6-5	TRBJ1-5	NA	TGTGCCAGCTCCCAGGGTTCCCTTAATCAGCCCCAGCATTTT	CASSQGSLNQPQHF
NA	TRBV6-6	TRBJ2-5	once	TGTGCCAGCAGTTACACGGCGGAGGGGGCAGAGACCCAGTACTTC	CASSYTAEGAETQYF
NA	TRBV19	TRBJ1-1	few	TGTGCCAGTGCCGAGTTCCGGTACACTGAAGCTTTCTTT	CASAEFRYTEAFF
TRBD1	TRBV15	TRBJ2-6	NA	TGTGCCACCAGCACAAAGACAGGGGTTGGGGCCAACGTCCTGACTTTC	CATSTKTGVGANVLTF
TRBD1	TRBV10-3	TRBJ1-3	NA	TGTGCCATCAGTGACCTCTTGGGACAGAATTGGAACACCATATATTTT	CAISDLLGQNWNTIYF
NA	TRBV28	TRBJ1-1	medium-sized	TGTGCCAGCAGTTTCACAGGTATTTCCCTGAACACTGAAGCTTTCTTT	CASSFTGISLNTEAFF
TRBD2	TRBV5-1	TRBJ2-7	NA	TGCGCCAGCAGCTTCGGGGGGGGCTACGAGCAGTACTTC	CASSFGGGYEQYF
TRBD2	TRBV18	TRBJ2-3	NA	TGTGCCAGCCGACTAGCGGTATATACTAGCACAGATACGCAGTATTTT	CASRLAVYTSTDTQYF
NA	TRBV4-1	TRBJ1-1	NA	TGCGCCAGCAGCCTCAAGCAGGGGACGGTCACTGAAGCTTTCTTT	CASSLKQGTVTEAFF
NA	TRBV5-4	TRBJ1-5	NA	TGTGCCAGCAGCTTACAGGGAAATCAGCCCCAGCATTTT	CASSLQGNQPQHF
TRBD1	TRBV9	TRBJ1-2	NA	TGTGCCAGCAGCCAGGGGGTTTATGGCTACACCTTC	CASSQGVYGYTF
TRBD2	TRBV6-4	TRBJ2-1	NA	TGTGCCAGCAGTGCGAGTAGCGGGGGGGCCTATGAGCAGTTCTTC	CASSASSGGAYEQFF
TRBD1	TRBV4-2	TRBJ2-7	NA	TGTGCCAGCAGCCGAAAACAGGGGACCGAGCAGTACTTC	CASSRKQGTEQYF
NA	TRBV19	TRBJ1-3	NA	TGTGCCAGTAGTATGAGGGGACTTGGAAACACCATATATTTT	CASSMRGLGNTIYF
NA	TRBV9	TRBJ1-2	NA	TGTGCCAGCAGCGTAGGACAGTTTTATGGCTACACCTTC	CASSVGQFYGYTF
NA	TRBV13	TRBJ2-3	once	TGTGCCAGCAGCCCCGACCGGGAGCATGATACGCAGTATTTT	CASSPDREHDTQYF
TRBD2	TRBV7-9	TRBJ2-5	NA	TGTGCCAGCAGCTTAGTAGCGGGGGTGGAAGAGACCCAGTACTTC	CASSLVAGVEETQYF
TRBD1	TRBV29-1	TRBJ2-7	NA	TGCAGCGTTGTCTTGGACAGGGGCTACGAGCAGTACTTC	CSVVLDRGYEQYF
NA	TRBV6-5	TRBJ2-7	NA	TGTGCCAGCAGTCAGGGGCTGGGGAACTACTACGAGCAGTACTTC	CASSQGLGNYYEQYF
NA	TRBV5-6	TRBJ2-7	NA	TGTGCCAGCAGCTTTGCGGGGAGCACCTACGAGCAGTACTTC	CASSFAGSTYEQYF
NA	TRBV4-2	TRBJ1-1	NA	TGTGCCAGCAGCCAAGATCTGGGAGGGAACACTGAAGCTTTCTTT	CASSQDLGGNTEAFF